These 5 T cell receptor beta chains share one sample of origin, sequenced in a study of T-cell reconstitution after alpha-beta-depleted transplantation in children. Unique molecular identifiers were incorporated into the prepared TCRbeta library. Each CDR3 protein is one row after TCRdb ran MiXCR on the PCR reads. The profile shows about 370,000 distinct CDR3 sequences, around 21% of them singletons. The source material was PBMCs from the stem cell graft donor, sampled from the stem cell graft. These TCRs come from a human donor who donated a stem cell graft to a child with acute myeloid leukemia.

This clonotype has just a few counts. The chain couples TRBV5-1 to TRBJ2-3; D possibly corresponds to TRBD1 (6 bases). The germline V gene has CDR1 SGHRS and CDR2 YFSETQ. V lost 6 bases and J lost 5, with 16 bases in between. The CDR3 consists of 14 residues. The CDR3 DNA reads as TGCGCCAGCAACGTAGGACAGATTTTAGATACGCAGTATTTT. This sequence encodes CASNVGQILDTQYF.

This clonotype has more than one count but fewer than ten. This chain uses TRBV28 with TRBJ2-7; the D is unclear. V was clipped by 0 bases and J by 7 bases, with 7 bases between them. Per germline, CDR1 MDHEN and CDR2 SYDVKM. This CDR3 contains 12 residues. CDR3 nucleotide sequence: TGTGCCAGCAGTTTATGGGTGGAGGAGCAGTACTTC. Its protein is CASSLWVEEQYF.

This clonotype occurred many times. The rearrangement joins TRBV12-3 or TRBV12-4 to TRBJ2-3; tentatively, D is TRBD2 (6 bases). The CDR3 spans 15 residues. V lost 0 bases and J lost 5, with 12 bases in between. CDR3 region: CASSLARGAVDTQYF. In nucleotides, the CDR3 is TGTGCCAGCAGTTTAGCTCGCGGGGCGGTAGATACGCAGTATTTT.

In its sample, this clonotype was seen once. The genes are TRBV7-9 and TRBJ2-7; D is unclear. Trimming took off 5 bases at V and 4 bases at J, with 18 bases between the two ends. From germline, CDR1 is SEHNR and CDR2 FQNEAQ (reference sequence). This CDR3 has 15 residues. CDR3 in amino acids: CASSPDPAAGYEQYF. The CDR3, as DNA: TGTGCCAGCAGCCCTGATCCGGCCGCTGGTTACGAGCAGTACTTC. The full variable domain, in which reference TRBV7-9 and TRBJ2-7 provide the parts outside the CDR3, is DTGVSQNPRHKITKRGQNVTFRCDPISEHNRLYWYRQTLGQGPEFLTYFQNEAQLEKSRLLSDRFSAERPKGSFSTLEIQRTEQGDSAMYLCASSPDPAAGYEQYFGPGTRLTVT.

This clonotype was seen ten or more times. The rearrangement joins TRBV29-1 to TRBJ2-1; 7 positions agree with TRBD2. In germline, CDR1 is SQVTM, CDR2 ANQGSEA. Unmatched junction bases numbered 18, after V lost 3 bases and J lost 16 bases. This CDR3 has 14 residues. For the CDR3, the DNA is TGCAGCGTTGATGTGGCGGGAGTGTACAATGCCCCATTCTTC. Its protein product is CSVDVAGVYNAPFF.